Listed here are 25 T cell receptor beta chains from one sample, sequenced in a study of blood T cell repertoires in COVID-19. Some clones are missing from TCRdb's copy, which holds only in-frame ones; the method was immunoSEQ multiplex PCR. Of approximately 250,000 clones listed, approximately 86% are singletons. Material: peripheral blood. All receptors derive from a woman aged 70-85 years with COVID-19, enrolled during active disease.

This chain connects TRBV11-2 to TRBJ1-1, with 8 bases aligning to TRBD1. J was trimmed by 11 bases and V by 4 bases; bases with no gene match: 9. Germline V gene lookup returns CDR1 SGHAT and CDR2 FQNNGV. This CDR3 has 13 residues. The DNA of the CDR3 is TGTGCCAGCAGCTCCCAGGGGGCCTTGGTTGCTTTCTTT. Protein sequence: CASSSQGALVAFF.

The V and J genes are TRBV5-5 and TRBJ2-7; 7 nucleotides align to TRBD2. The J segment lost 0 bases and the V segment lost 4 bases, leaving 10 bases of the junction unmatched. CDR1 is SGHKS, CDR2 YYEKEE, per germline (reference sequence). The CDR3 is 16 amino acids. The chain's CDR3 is CASSPDLAESSYEQYF. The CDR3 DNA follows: TGTGCCAGCAGCCCCGACCTAGCGGAGAGCTCCTACGAGCAGTACTTC.

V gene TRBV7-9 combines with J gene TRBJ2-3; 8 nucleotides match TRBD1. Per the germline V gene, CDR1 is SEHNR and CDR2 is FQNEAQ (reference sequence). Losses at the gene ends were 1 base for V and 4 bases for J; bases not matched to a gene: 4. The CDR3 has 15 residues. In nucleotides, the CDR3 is TGTGCCAGCAGCTTAGATATCAGGGGGCCAGATACGCAGTATTTT. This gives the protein CASSLDIRGPDTQYF. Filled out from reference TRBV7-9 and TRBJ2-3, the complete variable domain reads DTGVSQNPRHKITKRGQNVTFRCDPISEHNRLYWYRQTLGQGPEFLTYFQNEAQLEKSRLLSDRFSAERPKGSFSTLEIQRTEQGDSAMYLCASSLDIRGPDTQYFGPGTRLTVL.

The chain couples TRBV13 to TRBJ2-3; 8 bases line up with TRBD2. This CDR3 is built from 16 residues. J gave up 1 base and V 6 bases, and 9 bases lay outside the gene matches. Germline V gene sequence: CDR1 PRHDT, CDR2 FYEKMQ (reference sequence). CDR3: CASSLISGGGTDTQYF. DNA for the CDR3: TGTGCCAGCAGTTTAATCAGCGGGGGAGGCACAGATACGCAGTATTTT.

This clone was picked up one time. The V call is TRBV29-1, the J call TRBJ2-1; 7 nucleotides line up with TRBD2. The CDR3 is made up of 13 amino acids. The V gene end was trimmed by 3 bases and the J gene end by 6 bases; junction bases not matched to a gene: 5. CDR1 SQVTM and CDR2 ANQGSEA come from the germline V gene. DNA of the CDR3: TGCAGCGTTGAGTCGTCTAGCGGCAATGAGCAGTTCTTC. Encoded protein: CSVESSSGNEQFF.

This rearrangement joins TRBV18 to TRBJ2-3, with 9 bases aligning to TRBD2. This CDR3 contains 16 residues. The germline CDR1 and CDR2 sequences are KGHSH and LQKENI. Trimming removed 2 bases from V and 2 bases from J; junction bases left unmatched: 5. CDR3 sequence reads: CASSPTGTSPTDTQYF. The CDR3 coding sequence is TGTGCCAGCTCACCAACTGGGACTAGCCCCACAGATACGCAGTATTTT.

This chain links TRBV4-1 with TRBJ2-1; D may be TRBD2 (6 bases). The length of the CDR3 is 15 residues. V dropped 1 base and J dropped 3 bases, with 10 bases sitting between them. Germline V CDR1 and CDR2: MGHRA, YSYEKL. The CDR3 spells CASSQGGELYNEQFF. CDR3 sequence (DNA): TGCGCCAGCAGCCAAGGCGGGGAACTCTACAATGAGCAGTTCTTC.

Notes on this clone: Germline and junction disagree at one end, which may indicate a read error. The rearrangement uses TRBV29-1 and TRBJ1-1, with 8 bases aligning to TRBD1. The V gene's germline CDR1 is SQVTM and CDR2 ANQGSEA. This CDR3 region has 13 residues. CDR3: CSVIQGAPENFRF. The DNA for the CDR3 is TGCAGCGTTATCCAGGGGGCGCCGGAAAATTTTCGCTTT.

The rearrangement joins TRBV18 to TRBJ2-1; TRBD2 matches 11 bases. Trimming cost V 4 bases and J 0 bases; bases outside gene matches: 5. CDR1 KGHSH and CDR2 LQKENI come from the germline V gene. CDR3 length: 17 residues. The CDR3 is CASSHTSGGYSYNEQFF. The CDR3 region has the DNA TGTGCCAGCTCACACACTAGCGGGGGTTACTCCTACAATGAGCAGTTCTTC. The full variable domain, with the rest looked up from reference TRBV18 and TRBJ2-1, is NAGVMQNPRHLVRRRGQEARLRCSPMKGHSHVYWYRQLPEEGLKFMVYLQKENIIDESGMPKERFSAEFPKEGPSILRIQQVVRGDSAAYFCASSHTSGGYSYNEQFFGPGTRLTVL.

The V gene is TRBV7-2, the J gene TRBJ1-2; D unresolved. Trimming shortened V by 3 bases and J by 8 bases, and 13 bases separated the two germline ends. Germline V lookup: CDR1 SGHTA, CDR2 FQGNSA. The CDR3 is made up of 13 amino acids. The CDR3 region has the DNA TGTGCCAGCAGCTTTACCCGGGGAGACGGCTACACCTTC. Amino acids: CASSFTRGDGYTF.

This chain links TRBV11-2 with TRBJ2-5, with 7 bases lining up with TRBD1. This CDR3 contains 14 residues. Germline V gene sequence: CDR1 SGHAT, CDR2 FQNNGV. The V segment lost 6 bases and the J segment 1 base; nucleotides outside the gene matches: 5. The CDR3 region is CASRGTDPQETQYF. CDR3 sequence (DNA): TGTGCCAGCAGGGGGACAGACCCCCAAGAGACCCAGTACTTC.

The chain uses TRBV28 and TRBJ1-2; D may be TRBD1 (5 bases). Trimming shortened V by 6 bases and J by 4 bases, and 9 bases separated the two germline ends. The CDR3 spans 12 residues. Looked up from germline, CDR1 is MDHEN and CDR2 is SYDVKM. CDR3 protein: CASSQGFYGYTF. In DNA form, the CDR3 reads TGTGCCAGCAGCCAGGGATTCTATGGCTACACCTTC.

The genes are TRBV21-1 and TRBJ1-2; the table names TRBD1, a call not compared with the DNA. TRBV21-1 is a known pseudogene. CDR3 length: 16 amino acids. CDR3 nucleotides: TGTGCCAGCAGCAAAGGGGGACACAACAATAACTATGGCTACACCTTC. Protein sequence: CASSKGGHNNNYGYTF.

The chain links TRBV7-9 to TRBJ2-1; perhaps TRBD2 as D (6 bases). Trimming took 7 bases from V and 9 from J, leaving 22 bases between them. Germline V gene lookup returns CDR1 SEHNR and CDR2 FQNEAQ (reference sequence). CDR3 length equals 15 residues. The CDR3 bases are TGTGCCAGCAACACCGGGACTCCTTTTTGGAGTGAGCAGTTCTTC. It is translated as CASNTGTPFWSEQFF.

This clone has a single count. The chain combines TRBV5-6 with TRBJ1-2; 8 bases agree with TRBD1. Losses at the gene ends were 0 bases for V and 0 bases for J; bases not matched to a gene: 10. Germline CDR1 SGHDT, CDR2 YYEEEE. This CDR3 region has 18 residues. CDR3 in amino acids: CASSLEAGGYRANYGYTF. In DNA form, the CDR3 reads TGTGCCAGCAGCTTGGAGGCAGGGGGCTACAGAGCTAACTATGGCTACACCTTC.

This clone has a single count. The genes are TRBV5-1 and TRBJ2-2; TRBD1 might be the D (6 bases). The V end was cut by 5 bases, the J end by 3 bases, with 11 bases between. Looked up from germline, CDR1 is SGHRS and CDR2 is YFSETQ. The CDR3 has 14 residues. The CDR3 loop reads CASRYNRDTGELFF. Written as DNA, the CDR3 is TGCGCCAGCAGATACAACAGGGACACCGGGGAGCTGTTTTTT.

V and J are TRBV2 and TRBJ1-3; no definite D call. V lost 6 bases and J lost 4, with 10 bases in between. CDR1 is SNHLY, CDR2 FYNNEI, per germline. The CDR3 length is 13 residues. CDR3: CASSVTLGNTIYF. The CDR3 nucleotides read TGTGCCAGCAGCGTGACTTTGGGAAACACCATATATTTT.

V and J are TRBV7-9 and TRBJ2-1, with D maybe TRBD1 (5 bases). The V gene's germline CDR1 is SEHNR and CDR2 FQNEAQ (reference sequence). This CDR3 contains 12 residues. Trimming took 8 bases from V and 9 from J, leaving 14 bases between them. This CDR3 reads CASSSRTIEQFF. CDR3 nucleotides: TGTGCCAGCTCTAGTCGGACAATTGAGCAGTTCTTC. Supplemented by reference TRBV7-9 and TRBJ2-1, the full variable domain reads DTGVSQNPRHKITKRGQNVTFRCDPISEHNRLYWYRQTLGQGPEFLTYFQNEAQLEKSRLLSDRFSAERPKGSFSTLEIQRTEQGDSAMYLCASSSRTIEQFFGPGTRLTVL.

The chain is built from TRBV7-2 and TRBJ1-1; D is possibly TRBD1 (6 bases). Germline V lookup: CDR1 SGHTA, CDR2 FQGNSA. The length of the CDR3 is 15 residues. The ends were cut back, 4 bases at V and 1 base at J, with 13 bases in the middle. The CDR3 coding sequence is TGTGCCAGCAGCTCACGACAGGCCACGAACACTGAAGCTTTCTTT. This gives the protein CASSSRQATNTEAFF.

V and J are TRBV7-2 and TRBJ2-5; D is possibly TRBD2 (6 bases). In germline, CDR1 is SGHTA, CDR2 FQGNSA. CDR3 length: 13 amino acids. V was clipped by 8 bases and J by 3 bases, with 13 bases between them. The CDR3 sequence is CASEFWGEETQYF. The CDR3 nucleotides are TGTGCCAGCGAGTTTTGGGGGGAAGAGACCCAGTACTTC.

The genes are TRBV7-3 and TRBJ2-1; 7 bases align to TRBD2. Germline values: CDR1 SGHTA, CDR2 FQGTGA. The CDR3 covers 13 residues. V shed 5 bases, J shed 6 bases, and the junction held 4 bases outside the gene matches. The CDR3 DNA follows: TGTGCCAGCAGCAGTAGCGGGTCCAATGAGCAGTTCTTC. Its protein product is CASSSSGSNEQFF. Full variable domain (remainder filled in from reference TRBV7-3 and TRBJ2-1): GAGVSQTPSNKVTEKGKYVELRCDPISGHTALYWYRQSLGQGPEFLIYFQGTGAADDSGLPNDRFFAVRPEGSVSTLKIQRTERGDSAVYLCASSSSGSNEQFFGPGTRLTVL.

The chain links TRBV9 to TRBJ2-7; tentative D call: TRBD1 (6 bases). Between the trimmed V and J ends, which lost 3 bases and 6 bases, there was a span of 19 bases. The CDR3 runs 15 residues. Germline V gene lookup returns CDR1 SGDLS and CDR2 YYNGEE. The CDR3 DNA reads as TGTGCCAGCAGCGGGCCCACAGGGCCCCTGGGCGAGCAGTACTTC. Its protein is CASSGPTGPLGEQYF.

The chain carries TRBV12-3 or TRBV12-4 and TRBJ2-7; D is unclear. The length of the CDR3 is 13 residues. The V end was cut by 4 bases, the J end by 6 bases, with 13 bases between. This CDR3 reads CASSSRPLGEQYF. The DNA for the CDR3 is TGTGCCAGCAGTTCTAGGCCATTGGGCGAGCAGTACTTC.

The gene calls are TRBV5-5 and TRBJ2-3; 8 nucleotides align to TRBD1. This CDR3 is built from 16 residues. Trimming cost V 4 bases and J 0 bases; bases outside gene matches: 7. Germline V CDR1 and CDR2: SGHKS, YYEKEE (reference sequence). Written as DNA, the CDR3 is TGTGCCAGCAGCAACGACAGGGGATCTAGCACAGATACGCAGTATTTT. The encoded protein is CASSNDRGSSTDTQYF.

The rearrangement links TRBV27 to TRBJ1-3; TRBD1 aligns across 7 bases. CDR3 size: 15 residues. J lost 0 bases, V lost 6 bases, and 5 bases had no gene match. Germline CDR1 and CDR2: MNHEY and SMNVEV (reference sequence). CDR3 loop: CASRPGGSSGNTIYF. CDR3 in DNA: TGTGCCAGCAGACCAGGGGGAAGCTCTGGAAACACCATATATTTT.